This TCR beta chain was sequenced during a study of identical twins. This clonotype appeared a single time. Through template switching, a universal primer site was introduced, and the cDNA contained unique molecular identifiers. Each CDR3 protein is one row after TCRdb ran MiXCR on the 5' RACE reads. The repertoire consists of 510,000 or so distinct CDR3 sequences, with roughly 15% occurring once and the leading ten covering 0.35% to 0.45%. This sample was also put to use in a study of yellow fever vaccine responses in identical twins.

Sequenced input: CD4+ T cells sorted from blood. This receptor was obtained from a woman between 18 and 29 years old in good health.

The CDR3 bases are TGCAGTGCCGGCCGGGGCTTTAGCACAGATACGCAGTATTTT. Protein product: CSAGRGFSTDTQYF. V is TRBV20-1 and J is TRBJ2-3; D is possibly TRBD1 or TRBD2 (5 bases each). The CDR3 spans 14 residues. Germline values: CDR1 DFQATT, CDR2 SNEGSKA (reference sequence). Trimming cost V 6 bases and J 0 bases, with 13 bases left between them.